This TCR beta chain derives from a study of blood T cells in healthy people across ages. This clonotype was detected only once. No antigen is known for it. Relative to the germline gene, one junction end is altered; a read error may explain this. Germline V gives CDR1 DFQATT, CDR2 SNEGSKA (reference sequence). CDR3 length: 12 amino acids. Study observations and caveats: PBMCs left unsorted prevented a conclusive naive versus antigen-experienced comparison. Getting older went along with TCR beta diversity per million T cells dropping roughly linearly.

Each sample provided at least 6 micrograms of extracted total RNA. Next came a second PCR, run for about 6 to 12 cycles, which used a sample-barcoded 5' primer along with a J-beta primer mix. Each cDNA molecule was tagged by a template-switch adaptor that had 12 random nucleotides. TCRdb re-derived calls from the 5' RACE reads in MiXCR, one entry per CDR3 protein. The profile shows 660,000 or so distinct CDR3 sequences, roughly 58% of them singletons. The sequence was obtained from a man in his 60s in good health. Sequenced: blood. The gene calls are TRBV20-1 and TRBJ2-1, with 7 positions matching TRBD1. The CDR3 spells CSPRQGFDEQFF. CDR3 DNA: TGCAGTCCTAGACAGGGATTCGATGAGCAGTTCTTC.